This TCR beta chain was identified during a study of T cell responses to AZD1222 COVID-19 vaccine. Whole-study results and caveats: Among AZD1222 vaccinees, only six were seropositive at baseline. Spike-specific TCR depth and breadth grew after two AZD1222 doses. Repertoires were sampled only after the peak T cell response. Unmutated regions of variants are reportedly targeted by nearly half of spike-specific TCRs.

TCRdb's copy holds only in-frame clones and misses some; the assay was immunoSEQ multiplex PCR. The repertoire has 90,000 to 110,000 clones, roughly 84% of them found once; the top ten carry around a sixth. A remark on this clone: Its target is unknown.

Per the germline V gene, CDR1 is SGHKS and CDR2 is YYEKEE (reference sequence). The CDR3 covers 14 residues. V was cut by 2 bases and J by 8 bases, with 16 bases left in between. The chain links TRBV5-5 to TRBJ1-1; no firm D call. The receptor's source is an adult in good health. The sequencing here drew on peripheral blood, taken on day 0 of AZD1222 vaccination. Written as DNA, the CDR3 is TGTGCCAGCAGCTTCACCGGGTCCCGGTTAGAAGCTTTCTTT. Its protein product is CASSFTGSRLEAFF.